This T cell receptor beta chain was identified during a study of blood T cell repertoires in COVID-19. At the level of the study: Sites in the United States, Italy and Spain provided acute and convalescent COVID-19 samples. T cells, B-cell-depleted T cells, or PBMCs supplied cDNA or gDNA.

This clone has a count of ten or more. V lost 0 bases and J 0 bases, leaving 6 bases between the germline ends. The CDR3 spans 13 residues. Germline CDR1 SQVTM, CDR2 ANQGSEA. The authors' processing: Reference gene primer amplification gave estimated nucleated cell counts. Profiling relied on immunoSEQ multiplex PCR, and the TCRdb table lists in-frame clones only, not all of them. V, J and clone size were drawn from that table, and D and trimming were deduced from the DNA. Among under 130,000 clones listed, roughly 87% were seen once. Sequencing used peripheral blood. The sequence derives from a human donor in a cohort sampled during active COVID-19. The V and J genes are TRBV29-1 and TRBJ2-7; D uncertain. CDR3 in DNA: TGCAGCGTTGAAGATCACTACTCCTACGAGCAGTACTTC. It encodes CSVEDHYSYEQYF.